This T cell receptor beta chain was sequenced in a study of blood T cell repertoires in COVID-19. About the study: COVID-19 samples, acute and convalescent, were from the United States, Italy and Spain. From T cells, B-cell-depleted T cells, or PBMCs came the material, which was cDNA or gDNA.

Original processing methods: Using reference gene primer amplification, nucleated cell counts were estimated. Clones were sequenced by immunoSEQ multiplex PCR, and TCRdb holds only the in-frame ones, with some missing. V, J and clone size are taken as reported in that table, and D and trimming were inferred from the DNA itself. The sample lists roughly 120,000 clones; approximately 80% were seen once. The germline CDR1 and CDR2 sequences are SGHDT and YYEEEE. Germline trimming cut 4 bases from V and 4 bases from J; bases unmatched to any gene: 3. This CDR3 has 14 amino acids. Sequencing was carried out using peripheral blood. The gene calls are TRBV5-6 and TRBJ1-2; 11 bases fit TRBD1. This receptor was taken from a woman aged 55-70 years with acute or convalescent COVID-19. The CDR3 bases are TGTGCCAGCAGCCGCGGGACAGGGGGCTATGGCTACACCTTC. This sequence encodes CASSRGTGGYGYTF.